This passage covers 7 T cell receptor beta chains from one sample sequenced in a study of blood T cell repertoires in COVID-19. Some clones are missing from TCRdb's copy, which holds only in-frame ones; the method was immunoSEQ multiplex PCR. The sample contains fewer than 150,000 clones, about 81% of which appear only once. Sequencing input: peripheral blood. Receptor source: a woman of 80 years or more with acute or convalescent COVID-19.

This clone has a single count. The rearrangement links TRBV10-3 to TRBJ1-4, with 9 bases that match TRBD1. J gave up 5 bases and V 10 bases, and 14 bases lay outside the gene matches. Germline CDR1 reads ENHRY; CDR2 reads SYGVKD. This CDR3 has 16 amino acids. CDR3 in amino acids: CATQDRGKKNNEKLFF. The CDR3 region has the DNA TGTGCCACACAGGACAGGGGAAAAAAGAACAATGAAAAACTGTTTTTT.

This rearrangement joins TRBV28 to TRBJ2-5, with a weak D call TRBD2 (6 bases). CDR1 MDHEN and CDR2 SYDVKM come from the germline V gene. The V end was cut by 4 bases, the J end by 0 bases, with 15 bases between. This CDR3 has 16 amino acids. Here the CDR3 reads CASSSGLTLYQETQYF. In DNA, the CDR3 is TGTGCCAGCAGTTCGGGACTTACTCTATACCAAGAGACCCAGTACTTC.

The chain couples TRBV7-8 to TRBJ2-2; tentative D call: TRBD2 (5 bases). The V gene's germline CDR1 is SGHVS and CDR2 FQNEAQ. The CDR3 is 15 amino acids. Trimming left V 5 bases short and J 2 bases short, with 12 bases between. The CDR3 region has the DNA TGTGCCAGCAGCCCTACCGGGGTTAACACCGGGGAGCTGTTTTTT. Translating gives CASSPTGVNTGELFF.

This chain connects TRBV15 to TRBJ1-1, with TRBD1 matching 9 bases. In germline, CDR1 is LNHNV, CDR2 YYDKDF (reference sequence). This CDR3 has 17 residues. The J segment lost 4 bases and the V segment lost 5 bases, leaving 14 bases of the junction unmatched. CDR3 DNA: TGTGCCACCAGCGGCGGAAAGCTAAACAGGGGGCCCACTGAAGCTTTCTTT. It translates to CATSGGKLNRGPTEAFF.

The rearrangement uses TRBV9 and TRBJ2-3, with 7 bases aligning to TRBD2. The CDR3 spans 17 residues. The germline CDR1 and CDR2 sequences are SGDLS and YYNGEE. The junction had 10 bases not matched to a gene; V was cut back by 3 bases and J by 0 bases. CDR3 loop: CASSGHHGTTSTDTQYF. The CDR3 bases are TGTGCCAGCAGCGGACACCACGGGACTACAAGCACAGATACGCAGTATTTT.

The table lists this clone with a few counts. The chain combines TRBV19 with TRBJ2-2; 8 bases are shared with TRBD1. V gave up 8 bases and J gave up 4 bases; unmatched junction bases: 18. Per germline, CDR1 LNHDA and CDR2 SQIVND (reference sequence). There are 18 residues in the CDR3. CDR3 nucleotides: TGTGCCAGTTCCCTGGGCCAGGGTGGACAGGGTGCCACCGGGGAGCTGTTTTTT. This sequence encodes CASSLGQGGQGATGELFF.

V usage is TRBV2 and J usage is TRBJ1-6, with 8 bases that match TRBD1. Looked up from germline, CDR1 is SNHLY and CDR2 is FYNNEI. The V segment lost 1 base and the J segment 9 bases; nucleotides outside the gene matches: 5. This CDR3 is 15 amino acids long. Written as DNA, the CDR3 is TGTGCCAGCAGTGAAGACAGGGGGAAGGCTTCACCCCTCCACTTT. Encoded protein: CASSEDRGKASPLHF.